This paragraph covers one T cell receptor beta chain sequence. Antigen: not known. This sample is part of a study of cytomegalovirus exposure and HLA in healthy donors. General study points: Specificity for CMV antigens was confirmed in vitro for three of the CMV-associated chains. In a later analysis, a missense DCLRE1C variant was linked to TCR beta V- and J-gene trimming. A classifier reportedly called cytomegalovirus status with high sensitivity and specificity. Most subjects' HLA-A and HLA-B alleles were reportedly predicted from TCR beta sequences.

CDR3 length: 15 residues. CDR1 SGHTA and CDR2 FQGTGA come from the germline V gene. V lost 2 bases and J 2 bases, leaving 12 bases between the germline ends. The study ran its PCR with 60 Vbeta and 13 Jbeta primers. Only in-frame clones appear in the TCRdb table, and some are missing; sequencing was by immunoSEQ multiplex PCR. This table has 89,000 or so clones, approximately 85% appearing once. V usage is TRBV7-3 and J usage is TRBJ2-5; no clear D. This receptor was obtained from a woman aged 18 to 35 in good health and CMV-seropositive. Input material: PBMCs. The CDR3 protein is CASSLGVAAQETQYF. DNA of the CDR3: TGTGCCAGCAGCTTAGGAGTGGCAGCGCAAGAGACCCAGTACTTC.